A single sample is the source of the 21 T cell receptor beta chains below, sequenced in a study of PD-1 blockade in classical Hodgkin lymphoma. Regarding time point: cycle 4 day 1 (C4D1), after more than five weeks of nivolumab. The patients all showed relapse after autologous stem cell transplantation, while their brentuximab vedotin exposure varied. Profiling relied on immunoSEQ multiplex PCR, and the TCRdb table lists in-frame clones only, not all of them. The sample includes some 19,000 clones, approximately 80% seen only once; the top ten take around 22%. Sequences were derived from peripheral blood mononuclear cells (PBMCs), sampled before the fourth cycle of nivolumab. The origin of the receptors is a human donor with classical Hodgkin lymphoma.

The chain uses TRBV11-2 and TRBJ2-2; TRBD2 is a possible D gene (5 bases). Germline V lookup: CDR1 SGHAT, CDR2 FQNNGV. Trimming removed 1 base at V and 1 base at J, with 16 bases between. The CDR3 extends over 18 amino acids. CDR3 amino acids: CASSLVSYGVGNTGELFF. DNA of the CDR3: TGTGCCAGCAGCTTAGTGTCTTACGGGGTTGGGAACACCGGGGAGCTGTTTTTT.

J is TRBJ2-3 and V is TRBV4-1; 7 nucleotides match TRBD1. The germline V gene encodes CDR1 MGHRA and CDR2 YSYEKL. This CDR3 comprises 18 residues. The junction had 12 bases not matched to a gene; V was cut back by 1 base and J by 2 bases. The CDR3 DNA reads TGCGCCAGCAGCCAAGTCTATGCCGGGGACAGCTACACAGATACGCAGTATTTT. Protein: CASSQVYAGDSYTDTQYF.

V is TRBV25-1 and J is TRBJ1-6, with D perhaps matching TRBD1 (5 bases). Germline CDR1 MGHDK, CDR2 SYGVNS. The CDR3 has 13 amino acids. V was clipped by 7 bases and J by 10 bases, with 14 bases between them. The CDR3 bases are TGTGCCAGCACCGTTTCAGGGCACTCACCCCTCCACTTT. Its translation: CASTVSGHSPLHF.

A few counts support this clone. CDR3 sequence (DNA): TGTGCCAGCAGCCCCAACGAGGGAAACTATGGCTACACCTTC. Translating it yields CASSPNEGNYGYTF. The V and J genes are TRBV7-8 and TRBJ1-2; D unclear. Trimming took 5 bases from V and 2 from J, leaving 12 bases between them. CDR1 and CDR2 (germline): SGHVS, FQNEAQ. This CDR3 has 14 residues.

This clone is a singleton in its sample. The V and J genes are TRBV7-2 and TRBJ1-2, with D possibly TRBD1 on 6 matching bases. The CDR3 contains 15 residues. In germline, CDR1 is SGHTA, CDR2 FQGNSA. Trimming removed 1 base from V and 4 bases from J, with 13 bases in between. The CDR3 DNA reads TGTGCCAGCAGCTTAGGCCAGGGGACTACCTATGGCTACACCTTC. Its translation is CASSLGQGTTYGYTF.

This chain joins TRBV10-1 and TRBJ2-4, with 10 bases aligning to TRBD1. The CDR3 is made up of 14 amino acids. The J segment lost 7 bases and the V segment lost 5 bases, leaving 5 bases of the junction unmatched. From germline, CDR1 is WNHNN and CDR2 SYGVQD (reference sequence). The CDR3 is CASSPRDRGNIQYF. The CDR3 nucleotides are TGCGCCAGCAGTCCCCGGGACAGGGGTAACATTCAGTACTTC.

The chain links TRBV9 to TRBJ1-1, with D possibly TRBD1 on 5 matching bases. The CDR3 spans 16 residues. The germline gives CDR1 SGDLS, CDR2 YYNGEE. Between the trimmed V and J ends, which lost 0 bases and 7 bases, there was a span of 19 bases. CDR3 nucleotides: TGTGCCAGCAGCGTAGTTCTTGCGGTCAGGGACGGTGAAGCTTTCTTT. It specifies CASSVVLAVRDGEAFF.

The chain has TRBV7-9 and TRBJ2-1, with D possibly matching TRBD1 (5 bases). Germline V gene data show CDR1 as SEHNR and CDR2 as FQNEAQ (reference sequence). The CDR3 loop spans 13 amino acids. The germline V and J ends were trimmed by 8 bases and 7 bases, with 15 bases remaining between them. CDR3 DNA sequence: TGTGCCAGCGACAGTGTATTAGTGAATGAGCAGTTCTTC. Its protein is CASDSVLVNEQFF.

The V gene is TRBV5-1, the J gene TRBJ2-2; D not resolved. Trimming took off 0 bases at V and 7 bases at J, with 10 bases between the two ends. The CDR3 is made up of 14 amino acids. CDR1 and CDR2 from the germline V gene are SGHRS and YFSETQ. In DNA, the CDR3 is TGCGCCAGCAGCTTGGCAATGGTTGGCGGGGAGCTGTTTTTT. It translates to CASSLAMVGGELFF.

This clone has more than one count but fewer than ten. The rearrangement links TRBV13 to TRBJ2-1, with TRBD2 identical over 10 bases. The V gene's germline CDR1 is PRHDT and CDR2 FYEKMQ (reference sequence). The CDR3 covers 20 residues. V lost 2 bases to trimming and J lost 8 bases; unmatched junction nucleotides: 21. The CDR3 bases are TGTGCCAGCAGCTTATACGCGCGGTCTAGCGGGAGAACTTTGGCCGATGAGCAGTTCTTC. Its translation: CASSLYARSSGRTLADEQFF.

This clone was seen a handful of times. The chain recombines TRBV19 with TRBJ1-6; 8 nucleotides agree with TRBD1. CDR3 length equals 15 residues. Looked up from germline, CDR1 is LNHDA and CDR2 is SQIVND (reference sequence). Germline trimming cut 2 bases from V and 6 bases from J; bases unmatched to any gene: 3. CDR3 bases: TGTGCCAGTAGTATATGGGACAGGATTAATTCACCCCTCCACTTT. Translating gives CASSIWDRINSPLHF.

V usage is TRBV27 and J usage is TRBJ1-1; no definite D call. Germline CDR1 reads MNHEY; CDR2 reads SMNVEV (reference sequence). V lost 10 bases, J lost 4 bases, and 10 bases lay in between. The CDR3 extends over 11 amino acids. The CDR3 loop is CATLGGTEAFF. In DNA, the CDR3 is TGTGCCACACTAGGTGGCACTGAAGCTTTCTTT.

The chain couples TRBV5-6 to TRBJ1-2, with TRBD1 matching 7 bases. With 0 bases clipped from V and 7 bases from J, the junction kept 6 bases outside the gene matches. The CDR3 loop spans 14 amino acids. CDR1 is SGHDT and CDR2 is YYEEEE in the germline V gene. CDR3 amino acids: CASSLGQGLFGYTF. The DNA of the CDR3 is TGTGCCAGCAGCTTGGGACAGGGCTTGTTTGGCTACACCTTC.

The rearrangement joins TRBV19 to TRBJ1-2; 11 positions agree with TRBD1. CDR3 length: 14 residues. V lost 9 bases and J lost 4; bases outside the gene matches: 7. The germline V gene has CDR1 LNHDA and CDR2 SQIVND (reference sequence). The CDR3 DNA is TGTGCCAGCGGTGGGACAGGGGGGGGCTATGGCTACACCTTC. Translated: CASGGTGGGYGYTF.

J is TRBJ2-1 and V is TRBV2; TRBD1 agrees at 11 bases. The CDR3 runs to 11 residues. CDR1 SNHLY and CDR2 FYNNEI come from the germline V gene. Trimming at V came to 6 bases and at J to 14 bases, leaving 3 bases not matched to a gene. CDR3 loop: CASSQGQGEFF. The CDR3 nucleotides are TGTGCCAGCAGCCAGGGACAGGGGGAGTTCTTC.

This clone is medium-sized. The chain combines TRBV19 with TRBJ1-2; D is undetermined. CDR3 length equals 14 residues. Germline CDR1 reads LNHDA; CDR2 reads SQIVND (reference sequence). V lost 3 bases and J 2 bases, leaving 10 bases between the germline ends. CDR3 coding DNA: TGTGCCAGTAGTATGGACCGTCTAAACTATGGCTACACCTTC. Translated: CASSMDRLNYGYTF.

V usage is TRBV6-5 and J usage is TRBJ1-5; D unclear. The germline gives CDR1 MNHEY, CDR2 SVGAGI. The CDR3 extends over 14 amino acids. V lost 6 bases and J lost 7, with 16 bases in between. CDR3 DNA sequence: TGTGCCAGCAGCGAGAGCAAGGGCGAACAGCCCCAGCATTTT. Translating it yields CASSESKGEQPQHF.

The CDR3 is CASSNKGLAKNIQYF. For the CDR3, the DNA is TGTGCCAGCAGCAACAAGGGATTGGCCAAAAACATTCAGTACTTC. This rearrangement joins TRBV21-1 to TRBJ2-4. TRBV21-1 is labeled a pseudogene. The CDR3 is 15 amino acids.

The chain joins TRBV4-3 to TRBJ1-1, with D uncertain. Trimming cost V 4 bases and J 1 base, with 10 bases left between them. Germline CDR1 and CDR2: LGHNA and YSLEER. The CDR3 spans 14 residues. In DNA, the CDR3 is TGCGCCAGCAGCCCCTCTATGAGGAACACTGAAGCTTTCTTT. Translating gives CASSPSMRNTEAFF.

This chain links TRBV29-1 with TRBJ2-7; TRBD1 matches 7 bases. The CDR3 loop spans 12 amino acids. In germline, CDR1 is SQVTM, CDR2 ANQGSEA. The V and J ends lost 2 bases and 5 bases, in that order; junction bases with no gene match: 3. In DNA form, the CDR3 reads TGCAGCGTTGAACAGGGGGTTAACGAGCAGTACTTC. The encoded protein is CSVEQGVNEQYF.

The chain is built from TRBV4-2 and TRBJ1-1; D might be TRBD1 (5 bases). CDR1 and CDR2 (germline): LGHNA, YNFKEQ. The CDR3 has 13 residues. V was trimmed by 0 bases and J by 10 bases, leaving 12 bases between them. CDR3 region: CASSQDGETVAFF. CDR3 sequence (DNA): TGTGCCAGCAGCCAAGATGGGGAGACAGTAGCTTTCTTT.